This T cell receptor (beta chain) was documented in a study of blood T cell repertoires in COVID-19. Study overall: Material from acute and convalescent COVID-19 was sourced from the United States, Italy and Spain.

The data were produced by immunoSEQ multiplex PCR, yet TCRdb's version contains in-frame clones alone and is incomplete. The table shows about 190,000 clones, with 90% occurring only once. Germline CDR1 is MGHRA and CDR2 is YSYEKL. V shed 7 bases and J 2 bases; nucleotides not matched to a gene: 9. This CDR3 has 15 residues. V usage is TRBV4-1 and J usage is TRBJ2-3, with 7 bases lining up with TRBD2. The origin of this receptor is a man aged 45-65 years with acute or convalescent COVID-19. The sequencing input was peripheral blood. The CDR3 DNA is TGCGCCAGCAAGAGGACTAGATCTATCACAGATACGCAGTATTTT. It yields the protein CASKRTRSITDTQYF.